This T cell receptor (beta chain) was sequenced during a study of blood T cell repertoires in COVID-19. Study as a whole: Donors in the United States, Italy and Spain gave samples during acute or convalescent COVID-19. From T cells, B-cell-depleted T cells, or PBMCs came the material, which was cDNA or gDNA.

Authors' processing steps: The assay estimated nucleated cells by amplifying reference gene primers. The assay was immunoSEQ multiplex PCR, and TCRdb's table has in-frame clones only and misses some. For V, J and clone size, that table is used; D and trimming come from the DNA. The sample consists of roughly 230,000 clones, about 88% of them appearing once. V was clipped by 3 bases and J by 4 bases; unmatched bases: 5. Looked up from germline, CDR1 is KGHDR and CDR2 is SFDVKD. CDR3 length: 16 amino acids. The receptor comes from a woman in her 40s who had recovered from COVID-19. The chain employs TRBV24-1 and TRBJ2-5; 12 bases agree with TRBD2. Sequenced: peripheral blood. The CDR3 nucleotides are TGTGCCACCAGTGATCACGGACTAGCGGGAACAGAGACCCAGTACTTC. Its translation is CATSDHGLAGTETQYF.